A single sample gave rise to the 14 T cell receptor beta chains below, sequenced in a study of response to subunit inactivated influenza vaccine. MiXCR, run by TCRdb on the RT-PCR reads, gives a single entry per CDR3 protein. The sample contains over 650,000 distinct CDR3 sequences, about 18% of which appear only once. Sample: PBMCs from blood, taken 4 to 6 days after vaccination. These receptors originate from a man aged 50 or older who received an inactivated influenza vaccine.

The rearrangement links TRBV3-1 to TRBJ2-1; D is undetermined. The CDR3 is 13 residues long. V was clipped by 2 bases and J by 2 bases, with 4 bases between them. The germline CDR1 and CDR2 sequences are LGHDT and YNNKEL (reference sequence). The CDR3: CASSQQTYNEQFF. CDR3 in DNA: TGTGCCAGCAGCCAACAAACCTACAATGAGCAGTTCTTC.

The sample holds a few counts of this clonotype. The chain carries TRBV10-3 and TRBJ2-1; 10 nucleotides align to TRBD2. The CDR3 has 15 residues. The germline gives CDR1 ENHRY, CDR2 SYGVKD. With V trimmed by 6 bases and J by 8 bases, 10 bases remained unmatched. This CDR3 is CAISRLAGGSDEQFF. CDR3 bases: TGTGCCATCAGCAGACTAGCGGGCGGTTCGGATGAGCAGTTCTTC.

Of note for this clonotype: One junction end disagrees with the germline gene, perhaps due to a read error. The chain carries TRBV15 and TRBJ2-1; the D gene is possibly TRBD2 (5 bases). CDR3 length: 17 amino acids. CDR1 and CDR2 from the germline V gene are LNHNV and YYDKDF (reference sequence). In DNA, the CDR3 is TGTGCCACCGGCAGAGATCTAGCAGGCTTATTGGGGAATGAGCAGTTCTTC. Protein: CATGRDLAGLLGNEQFF.

The V and J genes are TRBV6-5 and TRBJ2-1; D remains unclear. Trimming left V 2 bases short and J 5 bases short, with 10 bases between. The CDR3 covers 14 residues. Germline lookup yields CDR1 MNHEY and CDR2 SVGAGI. CDR3 in DNA: TGTGCCAGCAGTTACGCAGCTATGCACAATGAGCAGTTCTTC. Translated: CASSYAAMHNEQFF.

This clonotype was seen a handful of times. V gene TRBV7-9 combines with J gene TRBJ2-1; 10 positions agree with TRBD2. Germline-derived CDR1 and CDR2 are SEHNR and FQNEAQ (reference sequence). CDR3 length equals 15 residues. V was pared by 5 bases and J by 3 bases, with 4 bases of the junction left unmatched. This CDR3 reads CASSDRLAGYNEQFF. CDR3 nucleotides: TGTGCCAGCAGCGACAGACTAGCGGGCTACAATGAGCAGTTCTTC.

For this clonotype: This could be a read error, since a much larger clone is one nucleotide away. The V gene is TRBV12-3 or TRBV12-4, the J gene TRBJ2-1; TRBD1 is a possible D gene (6 bases). The CDR3 length is 14 residues. The CDR3 region is CASSLSQGHNEQSF. In DNA, the CDR3 is TGTGCCAGCAGTTTAAGCCAGGGGCACAATGAGCAGTCCTTC.

The V gene is TRBV29-1, the J gene TRBJ2-1; D is ambiguous. V lost 6 bases, J lost 0 bases, and 15 bases lay in between. Germline V CDR1 and CDR2: SQVTM, ANQGSEA. CDR3 length: 15 amino acids. CDR3 in amino acids: CSVAKRSSSYNEQFF. CDR3 bases: TGCAGCGTAGCAAAGAGGAGTAGCTCCTACAATGAGCAGTTCTTC.

This rearrangement joins TRBV6-2 or TRBV6-3 to TRBJ2-7, with a possible D match to TRBD1 (6 bases). Trimming shortened V by 2 bases and J by 6 bases, and 20 bases separated the two germline ends. CDR1 and CDR2 from the germline V gene are MNHEY and SVGEGT. CDR3 length equals 16 residues. In nucleotides, the CDR3 is TGTGCCAGCAGTTACCCCCTCCAGGGGCTATTTGTCGAGCAGTACTTC. Translation gives CASSYPLQGLFVEQYF.

This CDR3 reads CASSLIPVLGGYNGYTF. The CDR3 DNA is TGTGCCAGCAGCTTAATCCCCGTCCTAGGGGGGTACAATGGCTACACCTTC. The chain is built from TRBV7-2 and TRBJ1-2; the D gene is possibly TRBD1 (6 bases). The CDR3 is made up of 17 amino acids. V was pared by 2 bases and J by 6 bases, with 22 bases between. Germline values: CDR1 SGHTA, CDR2 FQGNSA.

The chain links TRBV7-9 to TRBJ2-5; no definite D call. Trimming pared 7 bases from V and 2 bases from J, leaving 14 bases between. Germline loops: CDR1 SEHNR, CDR2 FQNEAQ (reference sequence). This CDR3 is built from 14 residues. Written as DNA, the CDR3 is TGTGCCAGCACCCTTTTTCGGCCACAAGAGACCCAGTACTTC. Its translation is CASTLFRPQETQYF.

This clonotype was seen repeatedly, ten times or more. The V and J genes are TRBV7-2 and TRBJ1-1, with a tentative D call TRBD1 (5 bases). Germline CDR1 SGHTA, CDR2 FQGNSA. The ends were cut back, 1 base at V and 4 bases at J, with 13 bases in the middle. The CDR3 extends over 15 amino acids. In nucleotides, the CDR3 is TGTGCCAGCAGCTTAGGGGGAGGGGTTGGCACTGAAGCTTTCTTT. It translates to CASSLGGGVGTEAFF. The whole variable domain, filled in from reference TRBV7-2 and TRBJ1-1, reads GAGVSQSPSNKVTEKGKDVELRCDPISGHTALYWYRQSLGQGLEFLIYFQGNSAPDKSGLPSDRFSAERTGGSVSTLTIQRTQQEDSAVYLCASSLGGGVGTEAFFGQGTRLTVV.

In this sample, this clonotype turned up a few times. This chain connects TRBV5-1 to TRBJ2-3; unclear D gene. Germline lookup yields CDR1 SGHRS and CDR2 YFSETQ. Trimming shortened V by 4 bases and J by 1 base, and 19 bases separated the two germline ends. The CDR3 contains 17 residues. The CDR3 protein is CASSIPLANLGTDTQYF. CDR3 coding DNA: TGCGCCAGCAGCATCCCGTTAGCAAATTTGGGCACAGATACGCAGTATTTT.

This clonotype was picked up a small number of times. V and J are TRBV7-3 and TRBJ2-1, with 11 nucleotides matching TRBD1. The germline V gene encodes CDR1 SGHTA and CDR2 FQGTGA. V was pared by 3 bases and J by 10 bases, with 11 bases of the junction left unmatched. This CDR3 spans 16 amino acids. The CDR3 DNA follows: TGTGCCAGCAGCTTGAGGACAGGGGGCGTGATGCGGGAGCAGTTCTTC. Its translation: CASSLRTGGVMREQFF.

The genes are TRBV7-9 and TRBJ2-2; no clear D gene. The ends were cut back, 1 base at V and 6 bases at J, with 12 bases in the middle. CDR1 SEHNR and CDR2 FQNEAQ come from the germline V gene (reference sequence). This CDR3 region has 15 residues. The CDR3 sequence is CASSLVGLGPGELFF. The CDR3 DNA sequence: TGTGCCAGCAGCTTAGTCGGCCTTGGACCCGGGGAGCTGTTTTTT.